The clone carrying this T cell receptor (beta chain) was recorded only once. This CDR3 comprises 17 residues. The sample originates from a study of blood T cell repertoires in COVID-19. Across the whole study: PBMCs, B-cell-depleted T cells, or T cells provided the cDNA or gDNA that made up the material.

How the authors handled the data: Amplification with reference gene primers provided the estimates of nucleated cell counts. The method was immunoSEQ multiplex PCR; TCRdb's version includes in-frame clones alone and lacks a portion of them. That table is the source of V, J and clone size, and D and trimming were worked out from the DNA. The data show about 58,000 clones, about nine tenths seen once. V is TRBV12-2 and J is TRBJ2-1; the table's D call of TRBD1 was not tested on the DNA. TRBV12-2 is assigned pseudogene status. The clonotype was recovered from a woman aged 45-60 years with active or convalescent COVID-19. Sequences were obtained from peripheral blood. The CDR3 DNA follows: TGTGCAAGTCGCTCATCCACCTCGACTGGGGCATACAATGAGCAGTTCTTC. This gives the protein CASRSSTSTGAYNEQFF.